This passage covers 5 T cell receptor beta chains from one sample sequenced in a study of blood T cell repertoires in COVID-19. Assay used: immunoSEQ multiplex PCR; TCRdb lists only in-frame clones, some missing. The repertoire holds 35,000 to 45,000 clones, with about 77% as singletons. Source material: peripheral blood. The receptor source for this set is a man in his fifties or sixties with acute or convalescent COVID-19.

The J gene is TRBJ1-2, the V gene TRBV6-5, with D unresolved. This CDR3 is 13 amino acids long. Trimming took 4 bases from V and 5 from J, leaving 11 bases between them. Germline CDR1 MNHEY, CDR2 SVGAGI. This CDR3 reads CASSSLTGYGYTF. In DNA form, the CDR3 reads TGTGCCAGCAGTTCCCTAACGGGATATGGCTACACCTTC.

The chain carries TRBV11-3 and TRBJ2-6, with D maybe TRBD1 (6 bases). The germline gives CDR1 SGHNT, CDR2 YENEEA. Trimming stripped 7 bases from V and 3 bases from J, with 16 bases between. This CDR3 spans 16 amino acids. The CDR3 spells CASIGIDRRGANVLTF. The CDR3 DNA sequence: TGTGCCAGCATAGGGATCGACAGGCGTGGGGCCAACGTCCTGACTTTC.

The rearrangement links TRBV6-6 to TRBJ2-2; weak D call: TRBD1 (5 bases). The CDR3 loop spans 14 amino acids. The V gene lost 2 bases and the J gene lost 5 bases, with 9 bases spanning the gap. The germline gives CDR1 MNHNY, CDR2 SVGAGI (reference sequence). CDR3 sequence (DNA): TGTGCCAGCAGTTACCAGGGTTTGACCGGGGAGCTGTTTTTT. Protein product: CASSYQGLTGELFF.

Here the CDR3 DNA reads TGTGCCAGCAGGGTGGGACAGGGTCATGCTGAAGCTTTCTTT. Residues: CASRVGQGHAEAFF. This rearrangement joins TRBV28 to TRBJ1-1, with TRBD1 matching 9 bases. The CDR3 loop spans 14 amino acids. Trimming took 6 bases from V and 6 from J; bases not matched to a gene: 8. Germline CDR1 and CDR2: MDHEN and SYDVKM.

The chain links TRBV5-1 to TRBJ2-1, with 9 bases fitting TRBD2. V gave up 4 bases and J gave up 5 bases; unmatched junction bases: 10. This CDR3 has 16 residues. Per germline, CDR1 SGHRS and CDR2 YFSETQ. CDR3 sequence: CASSPYGREGNNEQFF. In DNA, the CDR3 is TGCGCCAGCAGCCCCTACGGGCGGGAGGGGAACAATGAGCAGTTCTTC.